Presented here are 25 T cell receptor beta chains from one specimen sequenced in a study of T cells after posttransplantation cyclophosphamide. Controls had myeloablative marrow grafts with methotrexate and calcineurin inhibitor, sampled at 1 year. Some clones are missing from TCRdb's copy, which holds only in-frame ones; the method was immunoSEQ multiplex PCR. This sample has some 16,000 clones, with roughly 80% found just once. Source: PBMCs, taken approximately 390 days after allogeneic stem cell transplant with calcineurin inhibitor and methotrexate. These receptor sequences come from a male patient aged 18-30 years who received an allogeneic stem cell transplant from a related donor, was CMV-positive, and had no GVHD. A share of the T cells may be of graft donor origin.

The gene calls are TRBV4-3 and TRBJ2-2; D might be TRBD1 (6 bases). Germline V gives CDR1 LGHNA, CDR2 YSLEER. V dropped 4 bases and J dropped 0 bases, with 15 bases sitting between them. The CDR3 runs to 17 residues. As DNA, the CDR3 is TGCGCCAGCAGCCTCTGGACAGCCAACGCGAACACCGGGGAGCTGTTTTTT. As protein: CASSLWTANANTGELFF.

The J gene is TRBJ2-7, the V gene TRBV6-5; 9 positions match TRBD1. The CDR3 length is 15 residues. Germline V CDR1 and CDR2: MNHEY, SVGAGI. The junction had 5 bases not matched to a gene; V was cut back by 1 base and J by 4 bases. CDR3 sequence: CASSYFRDRVYEQYF. CDR3 bases: TGTGCCAGCAGTTACTTCCGGGACAGGGTGTACGAGCAGTACTTC.

There are a few counts of this clone. This rearrangement joins TRBV7-2 to TRBJ1-3; D gene uncertain. The V end was cut by 5 bases, the J end by 4 bases, with 9 bases between. Germline V lookup: CDR1 SGHTA, CDR2 FQGNSA. The CDR3 totals 13 residues. Here the CDR3 reads CASSEQQGNTIYF. The DNA of the CDR3 is TGTGCCAGCAGCGAACAACAGGGAAACACCATATATTTT.

The chain couples TRBV11-2 to TRBJ2-5, with D uncertain. This CDR3 is 12 amino acids long. The V gene's germline CDR1 is SGHAT and CDR2 FQNNGV. V lost 2 bases and J 5 bases, leaving 6 bases between the germline ends. As DNA, the CDR3 is TGTGCCAGCAGCTTACAACGGGAGACCCAGTACTTC. It translates to CASSLQRETQYF.

The chain employs TRBV25-1 and TRBJ1-1; D ambiguous. Germline V gives CDR1 MGHDK, CDR2 SYGVNS. The germline V and J ends were trimmed by 0 bases and 3 bases, with 20 bases remaining between them. The CDR3 runs to 18 residues. CDR3 in DNA: TGTGCCAGCAGTGAATATCCCGACACCCTGGGGAGCGACACTGAAGCTTTCTTT. It translates to CASSEYPDTLGSDTEAFF.

Only a few counts were recorded for this clone. For the CDR3, the DNA is TGTGCCAGCAGTAGACAGGGGGAGGGAGGAAACACCATATATTTT. It specifies CASSRQGEGGNTIYF. The chain links TRBV6-1 to TRBJ1-3, with 9 bases identical to TRBD1. This CDR3 has 15 amino acids. Germline CDR1 is MNHNS and CDR2 is SASEGT. Germline trimming cut 5 bases from V and 4 bases from J; bases unmatched to any gene: 6.

The genes are TRBV5-1 and TRBJ2-2, with a tentative D call TRBD1 (5 bases). The CDR3 is made up of 11 amino acids. V was shortened by 9 bases and J by 6 bases, with 9 bases between the two germline ends. Germline CDR1 reads SGHRS; CDR2 reads YFSETQ. The DNA for the CDR3 is TGCGCCACTCAGGGATCCGGGGAGCTGTTTTTT. This sequence encodes CATQGSGELFF.

This clone appeared a single time. The CDR3 sequence is CASSQMGQGRTGELFF. The CDR3 DNA sequence: TGCGCCAGCAGCCAGATGGGACAGGGTAGAACCGGGGAGCTGTTTTTT. The rearrangement uses TRBV4-3 and TRBJ2-2, with 9 nucleotides matching TRBD1. From germline, CDR1 is LGHNA and CDR2 YSLEER. V trimming: 3 bases; J trimming: 5 bases; junction bases outside the gene matches: 7. The length of the CDR3 is 16 residues.

A note on this clone: An end of the junction does not agree with germline; a read error may underlie this. The chain links TRBV15 to TRBJ2-1; D is possibly TRBD2 (5 bases). Germline CDR1 is LNHNV and CDR2 is YYDKDF (reference sequence). This CDR3 is 16 amino acids long. CDR3 amino acids: CATSRDGLAIYSEQFF. As DNA, the CDR3 is TGTGCCACCAGCAGAGATGGACTTGCTATATACAGTGAGCAGTTCTTC.

The J gene is TRBJ2-5, the V gene TRBV6-1, with TRBD2 matching 12 bases. The V segment lost 4 bases and the J segment 4 bases; nucleotides outside the gene matches: 4. The CDR3 runs 15 residues. Germline values: CDR1 MNHNS, CDR2 SASEGT. The CDR3 bases are TGTGCCAGCAGTGTACTAGCGGGAGGCCCAGAGACCCAGTACTTC. As protein: CASSVLAGGPETQYF.

Concerning this clone itself: The junction and the germline gene differ at one end; a read error may be behind it. The V and J genes are TRBV5-3 and TRBJ1-2, with 7 bases matching TRBD1. Being an ORF, TRBV5-3 has a function that is uncertain. This CDR3 is built from 14 residues. The CDR3 DNA is TGTGCCAGCAGCTTGGGTAGGGGGCGGGATGGCTACACCTTC. It encodes CASSLGRGRDGYTF.

DNA for the CDR3: TGCAGCGTTTCCGAAAGGGAGAACAGAGCACCATATGGCTACACCTTC. It is translated as CSVSERENRAPYGYTF. J is TRBJ1-2 and V is TRBV29-1; D unclear. Germline V gives CDR1 SQVTM, CDR2 ANQGSEA. V lost 5 bases and J lost 5, with 24 bases in between. The CDR3 is made up of 16 amino acids.

The genes are TRBV9 and TRBJ2-5; 13 positions match TRBD2. V gave up 0 bases and J gave up 3 bases; unmatched junction bases: 8. This CDR3 is 18 amino acids long. Germline V lookup: CDR1 SGDLS, CDR2 YYNGEE. The CDR3 loop reads CASSVGIGTSGKKETQYF. In DNA form, the CDR3 reads TGTGCCAGCAGCGTAGGAATCGGGACTAGCGGGAAGAAAGAGACCCAGTACTTC.

The gene calls are TRBV6-6 and TRBJ1-5, with D perhaps TRBD1 (5 bases). Trimming left V 8 bases short and J 12 bases short, with 14 bases between. The CDR3 extends over 11 amino acids. Germline CDR1 is MNHNY and CDR2 is SVGAGI (reference sequence). For the CDR3, the DNA is TGTGCCAGCGGTCGGGGGGAGGTCCAGCATTTT. Encoded protein: CASGRGEVQHF.

The count of this clone is one. The rearrangement links TRBV28 to TRBJ2-7; 11 bases fit TRBD1. Germline-derived CDR1 and CDR2 are MDHEN and SYDVKM. This CDR3 is built from 14 residues. J was trimmed by 3 bases and V by 8 bases; bases with no gene match: 6. The CDR3 nucleotides read TGTGCCAGCCGCGGGACAGGGGGACACTACGAGCAGTACTTC. Amino acid sequence: CASRGTGGHYEQYF.

A single count supports this clone. The chain couples TRBV5-8 to TRBJ2-1; the D gene is possibly TRBD1 (6 bases). The germline V gene encodes CDR1 SGHTS and CDR2 YDEGEE. The CDR3 contains 14 residues. V lost 1 base, J lost 9 bases, and 14 bases lay in between. The CDR3 sequence is CASSLTGRLSEQFF. The CDR3 nucleotides are TGTGCCAGCAGCTTGACAGGGCGTCTCAGTGAGCAGTTCTTC.

This rearrangement joins TRBV7-9 to TRBJ2-7; TRBD2 might be the D (6 bases). The CDR3 has 12 residues. The germline V gene encodes CDR1 SEHNR and CDR2 FQNEAQ (reference sequence). V lost 4 bases to trimming and J lost 7 bases, with 11 bases between them. CDR3 sequence: CASSSGGIEQYF. CDR3 DNA: TGTGCCAGCAGCTCAGGAGGGATTGAGCAGTACTTC.

This chain links TRBV7-2 with TRBJ2-7; TRBD1 aligns across 9 bases. CDR1 and CDR2 from the germline V gene are SGHTA and FQGNSA. This CDR3 region has 15 residues. The junction had 5 bases not matched to a gene; V was cut back by 5 bases and J by 0 bases. CDR3 in DNA: TGTGCCAGCAGCGACGGACAGGGGCCCTCCTACGAGCAGTACTTC. This translates into CASSDGQGPSYEQYF.

The V and J genes are TRBV6-5 and TRBJ2-3, with 12 bases identical to TRBD1. The CDR3 has 14 residues. Trimming removed 7 bases from V and 5 bases from J; junction bases left unmatched: 4. The germline V gene encodes CDR1 MNHEY and CDR2 SVGAGI. The CDR3, as DNA: TGTGCCAGCACCAGGGACAGGGGGCGAGATACGCAGTATTTT. The encoded protein is CASTRDRGRDTQYF.

The gene calls are TRBV2 and TRBJ2-3; 8 positions match TRBD2. Per germline, CDR1 SNHLY and CDR2 FYNNEI. The ends lost 4 bases at V and 3 bases at J; junction bases unmatched: 3. CDR3 size: 14 residues. CDR3 nucleotide sequence: TGTGCCAGCAGTGCGGGACTAGTGACAGATACGCAGTATTTT. Its protein product is CASSAGLVTDTQYF.

The J gene is TRBJ2-7, the V gene TRBV5-5; TRBD2 matches 7 bases. CDR1 is SGHKS, CDR2 YYEKEE, per germline (reference sequence). Trimming at V came to 4 bases and at J to 3 bases, leaving 10 bases not matched to a gene. The CDR3 has 15 amino acids. In DNA form, the CDR3 reads TGTGCCAGCAGCCCGGGACTAACCATGATCTACGAGCAGTACTTC. Its translation is CASSPGLTMIYEQYF.

The chain links TRBV7-3 to TRBJ1-2; D uncertain. Germline V CDR1 and CDR2: SGHTA, FQGTGA. V lost 2 bases and J 4 bases, leaving 11 bases between the germline ends. CDR3 length: 14 amino acids. CDR3 sequence: CASSLAVKSYGYTF. In nucleotides, the CDR3 is TGTGCCAGCAGCTTAGCGGTCAAGAGCTATGGCTACACCTTC. Together with reference TRBV7-3 and TRBJ1-2, the CDR3 gives the full variable domain: GAGVSQTPSNKVTEKGKYVELRCDPISGHTALYWYRQSLGQGPEFLIYFQGTGAADDSGLPNDRFFAVRPEGSVSTLKIQRTERGDSAVYLCASSLAVKSYGYTFGSGTRLTVV.

In regard to this clone: Sequence at one end of the junction differs from germline and may be a read error. This chain links TRBV7-8 with TRBJ2-1, with 7 bases that match TRBD2. From germline, CDR1 is SGHVS and CDR2 FQNEAQ. This CDR3 has 15 amino acids. CDR3: CASTISGNGYSEQFF. The CDR3, as DNA: TGTGCCAGCACCATAAGCGGGAACGGCTACAGTGAGCAGTTCTTC.

The chain links TRBV7-2 to TRBJ1-1, with 9 bases lining up with TRBD1. V was clipped by 3 bases and J by 3 bases; unmatched bases: 5. Germline-derived CDR1 and CDR2 are SGHTA and FQGNSA. This CDR3 is built from 15 residues. This chain's CDR3 is CASSFRTGEYTEAFF. CDR3 nucleotides: TGTGCCAGCAGCTTCCGGACAGGGGAGTACACTGAAGCTTTCTTT.

The chain employs TRBV25-1 and TRBJ1-2; D remains unclear. The germline gives CDR1 MGHDK, CDR2 SYGVNS. Trimming shortened V by 5 bases and J by 7 bases, and 14 bases separated the two germline ends. This CDR3 has 13 amino acids. The CDR3 region has the DNA TGTGCCAGCAGTCAGAAGTTCTGGAGTGGCTACACCTTC. It is translated as CASSQKFWSGYTF.